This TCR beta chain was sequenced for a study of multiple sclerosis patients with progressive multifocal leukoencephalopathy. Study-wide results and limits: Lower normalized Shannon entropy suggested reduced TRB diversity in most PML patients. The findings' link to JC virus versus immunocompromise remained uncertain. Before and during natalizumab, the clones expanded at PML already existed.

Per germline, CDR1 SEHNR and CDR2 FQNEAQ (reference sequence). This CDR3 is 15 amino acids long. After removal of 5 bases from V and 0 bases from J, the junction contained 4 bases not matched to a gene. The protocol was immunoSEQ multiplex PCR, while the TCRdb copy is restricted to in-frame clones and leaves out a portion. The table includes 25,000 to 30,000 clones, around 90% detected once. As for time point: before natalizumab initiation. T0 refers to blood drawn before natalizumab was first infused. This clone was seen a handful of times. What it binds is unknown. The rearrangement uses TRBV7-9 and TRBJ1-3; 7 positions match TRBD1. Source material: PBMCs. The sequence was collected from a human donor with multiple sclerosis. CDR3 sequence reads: CASSRGQASGNTIYF. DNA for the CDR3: TGTGCCAGCAGCCGAGGACAGGCCTCTGGAAACACCATATATTTT.